Reported below is one TCR beta chain. The antigen remains unidentified. This sample's TCRbeta library carried unique molecular identifier barcodes. From the PCR reads, TCRdb called clonotypes with MiXCR, one entry per CDR3 protein. In the table there are 250,000 to 400,000 distinct CDR3 sequences, around 20% of which are singletons. This entry is derived from a study of T-cell reconstitution after alpha-beta-depleted transplantation in children. General study results and limits: Reportedly, only several hundred clones from non-depleted graft cells drove alpha-beta T-cell counts at about two months. Hyperexpanded clones declined; after one year, newly produced T cells mostly supplied diversity.

This CDR3 spans 17 amino acids. Germline V gene data show CDR1 as MDHEN and CDR2 as SYDVKM. The V end lost 5 bases, the J end lost 0 bases, and 18 bases lay between the germline ends. V gene TRBV28 combines with J gene TRBJ2-3; D might be TRBD2 (5 bases). This TCR was recovered from a male patient younger than 18 who had a stem cell transplant for acute lymphoblastic leukemia, so the T cells may come from the graft donor. The source was PBMCs, mostly from graft donor cells, collected 180 days after TCRalphabeta/CD19-depleted stem cell transplant. Written as DNA, the CDR3 is TGTGCCAGCAGTCCCGGAGGCGTTCGGACTAGCACAGATACGCAGTATTTT. Translating it yields CASSPGGVRTSTDTQYF.